One sample yielded the 7 T cell receptor beta chains listed below, sequenced in a study of Ad26.COV2.S vaccination and SARS-CoV-2 variants. Clones were sequenced by immunoSEQ multiplex PCR, and TCRdb holds only the in-frame ones, with some missing. The table lists approximately 480,000 clones, roughly 85% of them singletons. Stated treatment: about 20 received Ad26.COV2.S at low or high dose, single or two shots; about 5 received placebo; per-sample allocation not given. The investigators took samples on day 63 after the first vaccine or placebo injection. The sample was peripheral blood, taken in a trial of Ad26.COV2.S vaccine versus placebo. The origin of the receptors is a person between 18 and 60 years old who received the Ad26.COV2.S COVID-19 vaccine or a placebo.

The chain is built from TRBV6-5 and TRBJ2-7; the D is unclear. The germline gives CDR1 MNHEY, CDR2 SVGAGI. V was trimmed by 2 bases and J by 3 bases, leaving 8 bases between them. The CDR3 extends over 13 amino acids. The CDR3 sequence: CASSYNTGYEQYF. The CDR3 region has the DNA TGTGCCAGCAGTTACAACACGGGCTACGAGCAGTACTTC.

A few counts support this clone. V gene TRBV6-1 combines with J gene TRBJ1-2; tentative D call: TRBD1 (5 bases). Trimming took off 2 bases at V and 8 bases at J, with 18 bases between the two ends. Germline V gene sequence: CDR1 MNHNS, CDR2 SASEGT. The CDR3 length is 15 residues. The CDR3 coding sequence is TGTGCCAGCAGTGAAAACACTGGGGCGGCTAGAGGCTACACCTTC. This codes for CASSENTGAARGYTF.

This clone was counted between two and nine times. This sequence joins TRBV5-1 and TRBJ2-3, with 10 bases identical to TRBD2. J gave up 4 bases and V 3 bases, and 20 bases lay outside the gene matches. The germline gives CDR1 SGHRS, CDR2 YFSETQ. This CDR3 has 20 amino acids. CDR3 DNA: TGCGCCAGCAGCTCAGAGGCTAGCGGGAGTTCCGTCTTTTCTGCAGATACGCAGTATTTT. Its translation: CASSSEASGSSVFSADTQYF.

This sequence joins TRBV2 and TRBJ2-5; no definite D call. V was clipped by 1 base and J by 1 base, with 4 bases between them. CDR1 SNHLY and CDR2 FYNNEI come from the germline V gene. CDR3 size: 13 residues. In DNA form, the CDR3 reads TGTGCCAGCAGTGAAGTTATCCAAGAGACCCAGTACTTC. Translating gives CASSEVIQETQYF.

The genes are TRBV2 and TRBJ2-4, with 7 bases aligning to TRBD1. The CDR3 covers 12 residues. V trimming: 5 bases; J trimming: 8 bases; junction bases outside the gene matches: 3. Germline values: CDR1 SNHLY, CDR2 FYNNEI. The CDR3 spells CASSPDRYIQYF. CDR3 coding DNA: TGTGCCAGCAGTCCGGACAGGTACATTCAGTACTTC.

CDR3 in amino acids: CAGGIGEQYF. DNA of the CDR3: TGTGCCGGGGGGATAGGCGAGCAGTACTTC. The J gene is TRBJ2-7, the V gene TRBV30; tentatively, D is TRBD2 (6 bases). The CDR3 sequence is 10 residues long. With 8 bases removed from V and 6 bases from J, the gap between germline ends came to 11 bases. Germline V CDR1 and CDR2: GTSNPN, SVGIG (reference sequence).

The rearrangement links TRBV6-5 to TRBJ2-7; tentatively, D is TRBD2 (6 bases). The V gene lost 2 bases and the J gene lost 7 bases, with 12 bases spanning the gap. CDR3 length equals 13 residues. The V gene's germline CDR1 is MNHEY and CDR2 SVGAGI. The CDR3 loop reads CASSYPPGGEQYF. The CDR3 nucleotides are TGTGCCAGCAGTTACCCTCCTGGGGGGGAGCAGTACTTC.